The 23 T cell receptor beta chains presented below share a single source sample, sequenced in a study of T-cell memory formation after mild COVID-19 (dated by TCRdb to about 2021). The library was produced with 5' RACE. Reads for this sample came from an Illumina NovaSeq 6000. In-frame beta chains were kept once TCRdb had trimmed the public reads at Q25 with fastp and called clones with MiXCR. Each record represents a unique CDR3 protein, reported with the most common genes and DNA among its rows. The sample has 150,000 or so distinct CDR3 sequences on record, 9.5% to 13% of them singletons. More than 3.5% of the sample is taken by the ten largest. Sequenced input: PBMCs or a T cell subset sorted from them (not recorded which). The receptors come from a man in his late teens or twenties who had mild COVID-19 (a few samples of this study predate the infection). The sample titles of this study are shuffled in the database, so cell type and time point are left out; the donor was told from shared clones.

This clonotype was observed many times. The V gene is TRBV27, the J gene TRBJ2-5, with D perhaps TRBD1 or TRBD2 (5 bases each). The CDR3 extends over 16 amino acids. Trimming removed 2 bases at V and 1 base at J, with 14 bases between. Germline V CDR1 and CDR2: MNHEY, SMNVEV (reference sequence). The CDR3 nucleotides are TGTGCCAGCAGTTTACGTCTATATGGGACCCAAGAGACCCAGTACTTC. It specifies CASSLRLYGTQETQYF.

This chain links TRBV3-1 with TRBJ1-2; D may be TRBD1 (5 bases). V lost 2 bases and J lost 5, with 9 bases in between. The CDR3 spans 13 residues. CDR1 is LGHDT and CDR2 is YNNKEL in the germline V gene (reference sequence). The CDR3 reads CASSQWGPYGYTF. The CDR3 DNA is TGTGCCAGCAGCCAATGGGGCCCTTATGGCTACACCTTC.

This clonotype has ten or more counts. The chain employs TRBV10-3 and TRBJ2-7, with no clear D. The V gene's germline CDR1 is ENHRY and CDR2 SYGVKD. Trimming cost V 4 bases and J 3 bases, with 10 bases left between them. This CDR3 has 13 residues. CDR3 nucleotide sequence: TGTGCCATCAGTGCGGGCAGAGACTACGAGCAGTACTTC. Amino acids: CAISAGRDYEQYF.

This clonotype has at least ten counts. The rearrangement uses TRBV7-2 and TRBJ1-2; D remains unclear. This CDR3 region has 12 residues. Trimming cost V 3 bases and J 3 bases, with 5 bases left between them. Germline CDR1 is SGHTA and CDR2 is FQGNSA. CDR3 nucleotide sequence: TGTGCCAGCAGCTTCTCTGACTATGGCTACACCTTC. Translating it yields CASSFSDYGYTF.

The table lists this clonotype with many counts. The J gene is TRBJ2-1, the V gene TRBV7-2; 8 bases match TRBD2. Per the germline V gene, CDR1 is SGHTA and CDR2 is FQGNSA. The ends lost 3 bases at V and 0 bases at J; junction bases unmatched: 1. The CDR3 runs to 15 residues. The CDR3 is CASSFGGVSYNEQFF. Written as DNA, the CDR3 is TGTGCCAGCAGCTTCGGGGGGGTCTCCTACAATGAGCAGTTCTTC.

This clonotype has a count of ten or more. The chain carries TRBV20-1 and TRBJ2-5; D perhaps matches TRBD1 (5 bases). Germline values: CDR1 DFQATT, CDR2 SNEGSKA (reference sequence). Trimming left V 3 bases short and J 5 bases short, with 10 bases between. The CDR3 covers 12 residues. CDR3 DNA sequence: TGCAGTGCTAGCAGGGTGGTGGAGACCCAGTACTTC. Translation: CSASRVVETQYF.

This clonotype was detected ten times or more. The V and J genes are TRBV12-3 or TRBV12-4 and TRBJ1-2; D uncertain. Trimming removed 4 bases at V and 4 bases at J, with 10 bases between. The CDR3 is 13 amino acids. The CDR3 region is CASSYGEAYGYTF. The DNA of the CDR3 is TGTGCCAGCAGTTACGGGGAGGCCTATGGCTACACCTTC.

V is TRBV7-2 and J is TRBJ1-1; D might be TRBD1 (6 bases). Looked up from germline, CDR1 is SGHTA and CDR2 is FQGNSA. The length of the CDR3 is 14 residues. The V end was cut by 5 bases, the J end by 10 bases, with 20 bases between. CDR3 protein: CASSTNRGRLGAFF. CDR3 in DNA: TGTGCCAGCAGCACAAACCGGGGGCGGTTGGGAGCTTTCTTT.

This clonotype has a handful of counts. The rearrangement joins TRBV6-5 to TRBJ2-3; D is undetermined. The CDR3 contains 14 residues. The germline gives CDR1 MNHEY, CDR2 SVGAGI. Trimming took 1 base from V and 4 from J, leaving 9 bases between them. As DNA, the CDR3 is TGTGCCAGCAGTTACTTTCGGTCCGCAGATACGCAGTATTTT. This translates into CASSYFRSADTQYF.

In its sample, this clonotype was seen many times. The chain joins TRBV20-1 to TRBJ2-3; no clear D gene. V was clipped by 0 bases and J by 0 bases, with 4 bases between them. The CDR3 is 13 residues long. Germline V gene sequence: CDR1 DFQATT, CDR2 SNEGSKA (reference sequence). As DNA, the CDR3 is TGCAGTGCTAGAGAAGATAGCACAGATACGCAGTATTTT. It encodes CSAREDSTDTQYF.

J is TRBJ2-4 and V is TRBV7-2; 8 nucleotides align to TRBD1. The length of the CDR3 is 16 residues. V lost 1 base to trimming and J lost 8 bases; unmatched junction nucleotides: 10. Germline CDR1 is SGHTA and CDR2 is FQGNSA. The CDR3 region has the DNA TGTGCCAGCAGCTTAGTGGCGGACAGGGTTGCCCACATTCAGTACTTC. Its translation: CASSLVADRVAHIQYF.

V is TRBV5-6 and J is TRBJ2-2; D unclear. Trimming took off 6 bases at V and 6 bases at J, with 9 bases between the two ends. Looked up from germline, CDR1 is SGHDT and CDR2 is YYEEEE. The CDR3 consists of 12 residues. The CDR3 DNA reads as TGTGCCAGCAACACGGGTCCCGGGGAGCTGTTTTTT. This sequence encodes CASNTGPGELFF. The whole variable domain, remainder taken from reference TRBV5-6 and TRBJ2-2, is DAGVTQSPTHLIKTRGQQVTLRCSPKSGHDTVSWYQQALGQGPQFIFQYYEEEERQRGNFPDRFSGHQFPNYSSELNVNALLLGDSALYLCASNTGPGELFFGEGSRLTVL.

This clonotype was counted only a few times. The chain links TRBV29-1 to TRBJ2-5; D might be TRBD2 (6 bases). The V gene's germline CDR1 is SQVTM and CDR2 ANQGSEA. CDR3 length equals 13 residues. Deletions cut 5 bases from V and 5 bases from J, with 15 bases between. This chain's CDR3 is CSVSWRAGETQYF. As DNA, the CDR3 is TGCAGCGTTTCGTGGCGGGCGGGGGAGACCCAGTACTTC.

The CDR3 protein is CASSPNGVANTEAFF. The CDR3 DNA follows: TGTGCCAGCAGCCCCAATGGGGTGGCAAACACTGAAGCTTTCTTT. This chain links TRBV3-1 with TRBJ1-1, with unresolved D. The CDR3 sequence is 15 residues long. V dropped 4 bases and J dropped 2 bases, with 14 bases sitting between them. Germline assignment: CDR1 LGHDT and CDR2 YNNKEL (reference sequence).

This clonotype has more than one count but fewer than ten. This chain links TRBV5-1 with TRBJ2-3; tentatively, D is TRBD2 (6 bases). V was trimmed by 0 bases and J by 6 bases, leaving 17 bases between them. The CDR3 extends over 16 amino acids. Germline CDR1 reads SGHRS; CDR2 reads YFSETQ. The CDR3 spells CASSLAVEGGGDTQYF. The CDR3 DNA sequence: TGCGCCAGCAGCTTGGCAGTGGAGGGCGGCGGCGATACGCAGTATTTT.

This clonotype was counted a few times. The chain links TRBV5-1 to TRBJ2-3; a possible D gene is TRBD1 (5 bases). CDR1 and CDR2 (germline): SGHRS, YFSETQ. The ends were cut back, 2 bases at V and 0 bases at J, with 10 bases in the middle. This CDR3 is built from 15 residues. The chain's CDR3 is CASSFRQSSTDTQYF. For the CDR3, the DNA is TGCGCCAGCAGCTTCCGACAGTCTAGCACAGATACGCAGTATTTT.

This clonotype occurred a few times. The chain carries TRBV7-9 and TRBJ2-7, with TRBD1 matching 8 bases. The CDR3 consists of 19 residues. J gave up 0 bases and V 0 bases, and 13 bases lay outside the gene matches. Germline V CDR1 and CDR2: SEHNR, FQNEAQ (reference sequence). The CDR3 region is CASSLAPKQGVSHSYEQYF. In nucleotides, the CDR3 is TGTGCCAGCAGCTTAGCCCCGAAACAGGGGGTTTCTCACTCCTACGAGCAGTACTTC.

This clonotype was found a few times. V and J are TRBV18 and TRBJ1-1; the D is unclear. There are 15 residues in the CDR3. V dropped 2 bases and J dropped 3 bases, with 13 bases sitting between them. From germline, CDR1 is KGHSH and CDR2 LQKENI. Written as DNA, the CDR3 is TGTGCCAGCTCACCAAATTTGGCTTATGACACTGAAGCTTTCTTT. Translation: CASSPNLAYDTEAFF.

This clonotype appeared many times. The V call is TRBV3-1, the J call TRBJ1-1, with D hard to call. CDR1 LGHDT and CDR2 YNNKEL come from the germline V gene (reference sequence). V lost 0 bases and J lost 3, with 11 bases in between. The CDR3 spans 15 residues. In DNA, the CDR3 is TGTGCCAGCAGCCAAGAAGAGGGCGCAGACACTGAAGCTTTCTTT. Its translation: CASSQEEGADTEAFF.

As concerns this clonotype: At one end the junction does not follow the germline gene, possibly because of a read error. V usage is TRBV7-2 and J usage is TRBJ1-1; 7 bases agree with TRBD1. CDR1 is SGHTA and CDR2 is FQGNSA in the germline V gene. CDR3 length: 14 amino acids. The CDR3 protein is CASSRGQANTEALF. The CDR3 DNA is TGTGCCAGCAGCCGCGGACAGGCGAACACTGAAGCTTTATTT. Full variable domain (rest looked up from reference TRBV7-2 and TRBJ1-1): GAGVSQSPSNKVTEKGKDVELRCDPISGHTALYWYRQSLGQGLEFLIYFQGNSAPDKSGLPSDRFSAERTGGSVSTLTIQRTQQEDSAVYLCASSRGQANTEALFGQGTRLTVV.

This clonotype was picked up a small number of times. The CDR3 loop reads CASSFGPANYGYTF. In DNA form, the CDR3 reads TGTGCCAGCAGCTTCGGTCCAGCTAACTATGGCTACACCTTC. V gene TRBV7-2 combines with J gene TRBJ1-2, with D hard to call. Germline lookup yields CDR1 SGHTA and CDR2 FQGNSA. V lost 3 bases, J lost 0 bases, and 8 bases lay in between. The CDR3 is 14 residues long.

In its sample, this clonotype was seen a few times. The V and J genes are TRBV18 and TRBJ1-4; unclear D gene. V dropped 4 bases and J dropped 6 bases, with 9 bases sitting between them. This CDR3 has 13 amino acids. Germline lookup yields CDR1 KGHSH and CDR2 LQKENI. In DNA, the CDR3 is TGTGCCAGCTCACAGGGTACAGATGAAAAACTGTTTTTT. This gives the protein CASSQGTDEKLFF.

This clonotype appeared many times. The chain couples TRBV4-1 to TRBJ1-2, with D possibly being TRBD1 (5 bases). This CDR3 contains 14 residues. Trimming cost V 2 bases and J 4 bases, with 11 bases left between them. From germline, CDR1 is MGHRA and CDR2 YSYEKL. The CDR3 DNA follows: TGCGCCAGCAGCCAAAACAACGGGGGCTATGGCTACACCTTC. Amino acid sequence: CASSQNNGGYGYTF.